The 27 T cell receptor beta chains below all came from one sample that was sequenced in a study of T cells in pancreatic ductal adenocarcinoma. The assay was immunoSEQ multiplex PCR, and TCRdb's table has in-frame clones only and misses some. Here the sample spans more than 85,000 clones, around 96% being singletons. No neoadjuvant therapy was given to the selected pancreatic ductal adenocarcinoma patients before their surgery. The specimen sequenced was PBMCs. These receptors all come from a human donor with pancreatic ductal adenocarcinoma.

The chain recombines TRBV5-5 with TRBJ1-2, with D unresolved. The length of the CDR3 is 12 residues. V dropped 7 bases and J dropped 8 bases, with 15 bases sitting between them. Germline V gene data show CDR1 as SGHKS and CDR2 as YYEKEE (reference sequence). DNA of the CDR3: TGTGCCAGCCGCCTCATGGGAGGGGGCTACACCTTC. This translates into CASRLMGGGYTF.

V gene TRBV2 combines with J gene TRBJ2-2; 7 nucleotides line up with TRBD2. Germline trimming cut 7 bases from V and 1 base from J; bases unmatched to any gene: 0. Looked up from germline, CDR1 is SNHLY and CDR2 is FYNNEI. The CDR3 length is 13 residues. The CDR3 sequence: CASKRENTGELFF. The CDR3 DNA sequence: TGTGCCAGCAAGCGGGAGAACACCGGGGAGCTGTTTTTT.

This chain connects TRBV11-2 to TRBJ2-1; D possibly corresponds to TRBD2 (5 bases). The CDR3 runs 16 residues. V was trimmed by 1 base and J by 5 bases, leaving 15 bases between them. CDR1 is SGHAT and CDR2 is FQNNGV in the germline V gene. CDR3 amino acids: CASSLAPREAHNEQFF. The CDR3 DNA sequence: TGTGCCAGCAGCTTAGCCCCACGGGAAGCCCACAATGAGCAGTTCTTC.

The chain employs TRBV15 and TRBJ1-2; tentatively, D is TRBD1 (6 bases). Germline CDR1 is LNHNV and CDR2 is YYDKDF (reference sequence). The CDR3 spans 14 residues. Trimming left V 2 bases short and J 5 bases short, with 12 bases between. The CDR3 DNA is TGTGCCACCAGCAGATCCGGGACACCTTATGGCTACACCTTC. Its protein is CATSRSGTPYGYTF.

The chain links TRBV5-4 to TRBJ2-6; D perhaps matches TRBD2 (6 bases). Germline V lookup: CDR1 SGHNT, CDR2 YYREEE (reference sequence). The CDR3 covers 17 residues. Trimming took off 9 bases at V and 0 bases at J, with 19 bases between the two ends. The CDR3 protein is CATPRRADSSGANVLTF. DNA of the CDR3: TGTGCCACCCCCCGGAGGGCGGATTCCTCTGGGGCCAACGTCCTGACTTTC.

Only one count was recorded for this clone. The chain couples TRBV10-1 to TRBJ2-3; no definite D call. Per germline, CDR1 WNHNN and CDR2 SYGVQD (reference sequence). CDR3 length: 13 residues. V shed 8 bases and J shed 4 bases, with 13 bases lying between them. CDR3 DNA sequence: TGCGCCAGCTATCCCCCCCGCGCAGATACGCAGTATTTT. As protein: CASYPPRADTQYF.

The chain uses TRBV7-2 and TRBJ2-5, with D uncertain. V was shortened by 5 bases and J by 7 bases, with 17 bases between the two germline ends. The CDR3 covers 14 residues. The germline gives CDR1 SGHTA, CDR2 FQGNSA. CDR3 bases: TGTGCCAGCAGCCCTGGTCACCAGGTGGGGACCCAGTACTTC. Its protein product is CASSPGHQVGTQYF.

The CDR3 DNA is TGTGCCAGCTCACCTTCGGCGACTACCGGGGAGCTGTTTTTT. The encoded protein is CASSPSATTGELFF. The chain combines TRBV18 with TRBJ2-2; no reliable D call. With 3 bases removed from V and 5 bases from J, the gap between germline ends came to 10 bases. The CDR3 sequence is 14 residues long. Germline V lookup: CDR1 KGHSH, CDR2 LQKENI.

This chain links TRBV7-2 with TRBJ1-4; perhaps TRBD1 as D (6 bases). V lost 5 bases and J lost 4, with 8 bases in between. The CDR3 totals 13 residues. Germline assignment: CDR1 SGHTA and CDR2 FQGNSA. CDR3 loop: CASSGQLNEKLFF. In nucleotides, the CDR3 is TGTGCCAGCAGCGGACAGCTTAATGAAAAACTGTTTTTT. Combining the CDR3 with reference TRBV7-2 and TRBJ1-4 gives the whole variable domain GAGVSQSPSNKVTEKGKDVELRCDPISGHTALYWYRQSLGQGLEFLIYFQGNSAPDKSGLPSDRFSAERTGGSVSTLTIQRTQQEDSAVYLCASSGQLNEKLFFGSGTQLSVL.

The chain has TRBV6-1 and TRBJ2-7, with a tentative D call TRBD2 (5 bases). CDR1 MNHNS and CDR2 SASEGT come from the germline V gene. This CDR3 is built from 18 residues. V dropped 2 bases and J dropped 4 bases, with 24 bases sitting between them. This CDR3 is CASSESGIASAFLYEQYF. CDR3 DNA sequence: TGTGCCAGCAGTGAATCGGGGATAGCGAGCGCTTTTTTGTACGAGCAGTACTTC.

This chain links TRBV2 with TRBJ2-7, with 8 bases fitting TRBD1. CDR3 size: 14 residues. CDR1 is SNHLY, CDR2 FYNNEI, per germline. V trimming: 6 bases; J trimming: 4 bases; junction bases outside the gene matches: 8. The CDR3 bases are TGTGCCAGCAGCGCGGGACAGGATTGGTACGAGCAGTACTTC. Amino acid sequence: CASSAGQDWYEQYF.

The chain carries TRBV19 and TRBJ2-7; 9 nucleotides match TRBD2. The germline V gene encodes CDR1 LNHDA and CDR2 SQIVND (reference sequence). This CDR3 region has 15 residues. Trimming took 5 bases from V and 1 from J; bases not matched to a gene: 6. CDR3 protein: CASSRTTSGSYEQYF. In DNA, the CDR3 is TGTGCCAGTAGTCGTACGACTAGCGGTTCCTACGAGCAGTACTTC.

The chain uses TRBV18 and TRBJ2-5, with a weak D call TRBD1 (5 bases). Germline-derived CDR1 and CDR2 are KGHSH and LQKENI. CDR3 size: 14 residues. V lost 2 bases, J lost 4 bases, and 11 bases lay in between. CDR3 sequence reads: CASSPSGHGETQYF. The CDR3 DNA reads as TGTGCCAGCTCACCATCCGGACATGGAGAGACCCAGTACTTC.

This clone was observed a few times. J is TRBJ2-5 and V is TRBV28, with 8 bases fitting TRBD2. Germline V gives CDR1 MDHEN, CDR2 SYDVKM. The CDR3 sequence is 13 residues long. The J segment lost 9 bases and the V segment lost 4 bases, leaving 7 bases of the junction unmatched. The chain's CDR3 is CASSSGTSKAQYF. In DNA, the CDR3 is TGTGCCAGCAGTTCTGGGACTAGTAAGGCCCAGTACTTC.

This clone was observed once. The chain employs TRBV6-6 and TRBJ2-5, with 8 positions matching TRBD2. Germline trimming cut 7 bases from V and 5 bases from J; bases unmatched to any gene: 9. Germline loops: CDR1 MNHNY, CDR2 SVGAGI (reference sequence). The CDR3 loop spans 14 amino acids. CDR3 loop: CASMDSGNGETQYF. CDR3 DNA sequence: TGTGCCAGCATGGATAGCGGGAACGGGGAGACCCAGTACTTC.

DNA of the CDR3: TGTGCCACTCGGGACGCGGGAAATCAGCCCCAGCATTTT. Its protein product is CATRDAGNQPQHF. V gene TRBV10-3 combines with J gene TRBJ1-5; tentative D call: TRBD1 (5 bases). Per the germline V gene, CDR1 is ENHRY and CDR2 is SYGVKD. Trimming removed 10 bases at V and 4 bases at J, with 14 bases between. The CDR3 loop spans 13 amino acids.

The V call is TRBV2, the J call TRBJ2-4, with D possibly being TRBD1 (6 bases). CDR1 and CDR2 from the germline V gene are SNHLY and FYNNEI. There are 14 residues in the CDR3. Deletions cut 5 bases from V and 0 bases from J, with 8 bases between. In DNA form, the CDR3 reads TGTGCCAGCAGTCAGGGGAAAGCCAAAAACATTCAGTACTTC. Protein sequence: CASSQGKAKNIQYF.

The chain uses TRBV27 and TRBJ1-4; the D is unclear. The CDR3 covers 13 residues. The V and J ends lost 10 bases and 4 bases respectively, with 13 bases between them. Germline V gene sequence: CDR1 MNHEY, CDR2 SMNVEV (reference sequence). CDR3: CATAVSLNEKLFF. The CDR3 DNA reads as TGTGCCACCGCCGTTTCACTTAATGAAAAACTGTTTTTT.

The chain links TRBV19 to TRBJ2-7, with TRBD2 identical over 7 bases. Germline-derived CDR1 and CDR2 are LNHDA and SQIVND (reference sequence). Germline trimming cut 1 base from V and 5 bases from J; bases unmatched to any gene: 5. The CDR3 extends over 14 amino acids. In DNA, the CDR3 is TGTGCCAGTAGTATAGTAACTAGCGATCACGAGCAGTACTTC. It encodes CASSIVTSDHEQYF.

This clone was counted between two and nine times. V and J are TRBV5-1 and TRBJ2-3; D remains ambiguous. Trimming took 0 bases from V and 3 from J, leaving 5 bases between them. This CDR3 region has 13 residues. Germline loops: CDR1 SGHRS, CDR2 YFSETQ. CDR3 nucleotides: TGCGCCAGCAGCTTGGACCAGACAGATACGCAGTATTTT. Translated, it gives CASSLDQTDTQYF.

This sequence joins TRBV29-1 and TRBJ2-5, with D unresolved. The V and J ends lost 1 base and 5 bases respectively, with 8 bases between them. CDR1 and CDR2 (germline): SQVTM, ANQGSEA. This CDR3 comprises 12 residues. CDR3 DNA: TGCAGCGTTGAAGCAGTACCTGAGACCCAGTACTTC. Encoded protein: CSVEAVPETQYF.

This clone appeared a single time. This chain uses TRBV4-2 with TRBJ2-5; 14 bases line up with TRBD2. The CDR3 totals 17 residues. Germline CDR1 is LGHNA and CDR2 is YNFKEQ. V lost 4 bases to trimming and J lost 1 base; unmatched junction nucleotides: 5. The CDR3 DNA reads as TGTGCCAGCAGCCTAGGGACTAGCGGGAGTGTCCAAGAGACCCAGTACTTC. It specifies CASSLGTSGSVQETQYF.

On this clone: The sample holds other DNA sequences that translate to the same CDR3. The rearrangement uses TRBV18 and TRBJ1-5; D is unresolved. Germline values: CDR1 KGHSH, CDR2 LQKENI. The CDR3 consists of 13 residues. V lost 3 bases, J lost 4 bases, and 7 bases lay in between. The CDR3 coding sequence is TGTGCCAGCTCACCCGGTGGTAATCAGCCCCAGCATTTT. Its protein product is CASSPGGNQPQHF.

V usage is TRBV5-1 and J usage is TRBJ2-1; 15 positions agree with TRBD2. Germline V lookup: CDR1 SGHRS, CDR2 YFSETQ. J was trimmed by 4 bases and V by 4 bases; bases with no gene match: 12. This CDR3 has 19 amino acids. CDR3 loop: CASSPGLAGGTGVYNEQFF. The CDR3 coding sequence is TGCGCCAGCAGCCCAGGACTAGCGGGAGGGACAGGGGTTTACAATGAGCAGTTCTTC.

The chain links TRBV7-9 to TRBJ1-4; D is ambiguous. V was cut by 5 bases and J by 12 bases, with 13 bases left in between. The V gene's germline CDR1 is SEHNR and CDR2 FQNEAQ (reference sequence). CDR3 length: 12 amino acids. The CDR3 spells CASSEDVEELFF. In DNA form, the CDR3 reads TGTGCCAGCAGCGAGGATGTCGAGGAACTGTTTTTT.

This chain joins TRBV19 and TRBJ2-1; 7 nucleotides align to TRBD2. The V gene's germline CDR1 is LNHDA and CDR2 SQIVND (reference sequence). Trimming cost V 1 base and J 9 bases; bases outside gene matches: 15. The CDR3 runs to 17 residues. CDR3 sequence (DNA): TGTGCCAGTAGTATAGGTGCGCTGGTCGGGAGGACGGGTGAGCAGTTCTTC. Its translation is CASSIGALVGRTGEQFF.

The rearrangement uses TRBV29-1 and TRBJ2-7, with TRBD1 as a possible D gene (5 bases). Germline V lookup: CDR1 SQVTM, CDR2 ANQGSEA. The ends were cut back, 3 bases at V and 0 bases at J, with 6 bases in the middle. The CDR3 loop spans 12 amino acids. The CDR3 sequence: CSVETDSYEQYF. CDR3 nucleotides: TGCAGCGTTGAGACAGACTCCTACGAGCAGTACTTC.